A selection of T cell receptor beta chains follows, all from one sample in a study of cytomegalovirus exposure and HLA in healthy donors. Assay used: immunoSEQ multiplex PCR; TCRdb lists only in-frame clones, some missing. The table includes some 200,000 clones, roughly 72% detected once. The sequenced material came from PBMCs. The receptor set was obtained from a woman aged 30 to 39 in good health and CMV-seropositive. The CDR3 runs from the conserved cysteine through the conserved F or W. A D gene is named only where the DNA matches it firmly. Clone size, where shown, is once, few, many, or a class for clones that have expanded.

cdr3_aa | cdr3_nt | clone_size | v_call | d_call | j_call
CASSQALGEPYEQYF | TGCGCCAGCAGCCAAGCCTTGGGAGAACCCTACGAGCAGTACTTC | NA | TRBV4-3 | NA | TRBJ2-7
CASSDLSGVPWYF | TGTGCCAGTTCGGACTTATCGGGGGTACCATGGTATTTT | once | TRBV6-1 | NA | TRBJ1-3
CASSSDRGNQPQHF | TGTGCCAGCAGTTCTGACAGGGGCAATCAGCCCCAGCATTTT | once | TRBV27 | TRBD1 | TRBJ1-5
CASGAGGPYEQYF | TGTGCTAGTGGGGCAGGGGGCCCCTACGAGCAGTACTTC | NA | TRBV12-5 | TRBD1 | TRBJ2-7
CASSLVARQGAQGEAFF | TGTGCCAGCAGCTTAGTGGCAAGACAGGGGGCGCAGGGTGAAGCTTTCTTT | NA | TRBV7-8 | TRBD1 | TRBJ1-1
CAWSVSSGANTIYF | TGTGCCTGGAGTGTATCGTCAGGGGCGAACACCATATATTTT | NA | TRBV30 | NA | TRBJ1-3
CASSAGGVTDTQYF | TGTGCCAGTAGTGCCGGGGGTGTAACAGATACGCAGTATTTT | NA | TRBV19 | NA | TRBJ2-3
CAWSTGQATNEKLFF | TGTGCCTGGAGCACAGGACAGGCAACTAATGAAAAACTGTTTTTT | NA | TRBV30 | TRBD1 | TRBJ1-4
CASSQGPAYEQYF | TGTGCCAGCAGCCAAGGGCCTGCCTACGAGCAGTACTTC | NA | TRBV4-2 | NA | TRBJ2-7
CASSRTGVMEPQHF | TGTGCCAGCAGCAGGACAGGGGTCATGGAGCCCCAGCATTTT | once | TRBV5-8 | TRBD1 | TRBJ1-5
CASSQVLGAPGELFF | TGCGCCAGCAGCCAAGTTCTGGGAGCTCCCGGGGAGCTGTTTTTT | NA | TRBV4-3 | NA | TRBJ2-2
CSVEESTSGRRDEQFF | TGCAGCGTTGAAGAGTCAACTAGCGGGAGGAGGGATGAGCAGTTCTTC | NA | TRBV29-1 | TRBD2 | TRBJ2-1
CASSDSGVSTDTQYF | TGTGCCAGCAGTGACTCGGGGGTTAGCACAGATACGCAGTATTTT | NA | TRBV6-1 | NA | TRBJ2-3
CASTQGGNQPQHF | TGTGCCAGCACTCAGGGGGGCAATCAGCCCCAGCATTTT | NA | TRBV6-5 | TRBD1 | TRBJ1-5
CASGSSRDSRGVPDTQYF | TGTGCTAGTGGTTCGTCGCGGGACTCCCGTGGGGTCCCAGATACGCAGTATTTT | NA | TRBV12-5 | NA | TRBJ2-3
CASSLGAWAEAFF | TGTGCCAGCAGTCTGGGGGCTTGGGCTGAAGCTTTCTTT | NA | TRBV6-5 | NA | TRBJ1-1
CASRPVRKGPTSTDTQYF | TGTGCCAGCAGACCGGTGCGGAAGGGGCCTACTAGCACAGATACGCAGTATTTT | few | TRBV5-6 | NA | TRBJ2-3
CASSYRGRAAEQYF | TGTGCCAGCAGTTACAGAGGGAGGGCAGCCGAGCAGTACTTC | NA | TRBV6-5 | TRBD2 | TRBJ2-7
CASSVALDTQYF | TGTGCCAGCAGCGTAGCTCTAGATACGCAGTATTTT | NA | TRBV9 | NA | TRBJ2-3
CASSLSGETEAFF | TGTGCCAGCAGTTTATCTGGGGAGACTGAAGCTTTCTTT | NA | TRBV27 | NA | TRBJ1-1
CASRPGVYNEQFF | TGTGCCAGTAGACCCGGGGTCTACAATGAGCAGTTCTTC | NA | TRBV19 | NA | TRBJ2-1
CASSKEGPGDQPQHF | TGTGCCAGCAGCAAAGAGGGTCCAGGGGATCAGCCCCAGCATTTT | NA | TRBV21-1 | NA | TRBJ1-5
CASSLGARSTDTQYF | TGTGCCAGCAGCTTGGGGGCCAGGAGCACAGATACGCAGTATTTT | NA | TRBV5-6 | NA | TRBJ2-3
CASSLYSPTEAFF | TGTGCCAGCAGCTTATACAGCCCCACTGAAGCTTTCTTT | NA | TRBV7-9 | NA | TRBJ1-1
CASSQGSGLGTNTQYF | TGCGCCAGCAGCCAAGGTAGCGGGCTGGGCACAAATACGCAGTATTTT | NA | TRBV4-3 | TRBD2 | TRBJ2-3